This TCR beta chain was observed in a study of T cell repertoires in cytomegalovirus infection. Study-level information: TCR beta signatures that were public indicated CMV infection and matching HLA type.

Study conclusions and caveats: The cumulative frequency of public TCR beta families distinguished individuals who carried CMV together with the relevant HLA. CMV-specific TCR beta clonotypes restricted by HLA-C dominated the ex vivo response.

In regard to this clonotype: The antigen remains unidentified.

Using its own MiXCR run on the reads, TCRdb lists one record per CDR3 protein. The sample has fewer than 250,000 distinct CDR3 sequences, 22% seen once. Germline V gives CDR1 MNHNS, CDR2 SASEGT. The length of the CDR3 is 13 residues. The V end lost 7 bases, the J end lost 2 bases, and 12 bases lay between the germline ends. The TCR originated in a human donor in good health (CMV status not recorded). Some clones in this sample may be carry-over from other donors' samples. This chain links TRBV6-1 with TRBJ2-7, with D possibly called TRBD1 or TRBD2 (5 bases each). The sequenced sample was CD8+ T cells from PBMCs. The DNA of the CDR3 is TGTGCCAGCACCACGGGACCAACCTACGAGCAGTACTTC. Translating gives CASTTGPTYEQYF.